These 23 T cell receptor beta chains came from one sample sequenced in a study of post-analysis software for immune sequencing data. Overall study findings and caveats: Roughly 5 TRBV segments, TRBV5-6, TRBV5-1 and TRBV20-1 among them, were found more frequent in patients than controls.

No cognate antigen is known for these TCRs. Carried by the TCR beta cDNA libraries were unique molecular identifiers. MiXCR was run by TCRdb on the PCR reads, yielding one entry per CDR3 protein. The table records almost 700,000 distinct CDR3 sequences, 55% to 60% of them present only once. The source material was blood. The receptor source for this set is a girl aged 2 to 10 with multiple sclerosis.

The rearrangement links TRBV6-5 to TRBJ1-2; tentative D call: TRBD1 (5 bases). V was pared by 7 bases and J by 4 bases, with 13 bases between. In germline, CDR1 is MNHEY, CDR2 SVGAGI. The length of the CDR3 is 13 residues. DNA of the CDR3: TGTGCCAGCACCATTGGGGGACTCTATGGCTACACCTTC. Its protein product is CASTIGGLYGYTF.

The rearrangement links TRBV20-1 to TRBJ2-3; the match to TRBD1 covers 7 bases. The germline V gene encodes CDR1 DFQATT and CDR2 SNEGSKA (reference sequence). CDR3 length: 14 residues. The ends lost 1 base at V and 2 bases at J; junction bases unmatched: 3. The chain's CDR3 is CSARGQGITDTQYF. CDR3 sequence (DNA): TGCAGTGCTAGAGGACAGGGTATCACAGATACGCAGTATTTT.

This clonotype appeared a few times. V usage is TRBV4-3 and J usage is TRBJ1-2; D not certain. The CDR3 has 14 residues. The V and J ends lost 0 bases and 6 bases respectively, with 11 bases between them. Germline values: CDR1 LGHNA, CDR2 YSLEER. The DNA for the CDR3 is TGCGCCAGCAGCCAAGAAACTGTAAACCATGGCTACACCTTC. It yields the protein CASSQETVNHGYTF.

The chain employs TRBV5-1 and TRBJ2-5; D is unresolved. V was trimmed by 4 bases and J by 0 bases, leaving 7 bases between them. CDR1 and CDR2 from the germline V gene are SGHRS and YFSETQ. CDR3 length: 13 residues. CDR3 DNA: TGCGCCAGCAGCCAGCTGGACCAAGAGACCCAGTACTTC. It codes for CASSQLDQETQYF.

V usage is TRBV7-9 and J usage is TRBJ1-2; D is perhaps TRBD1 (6 bases). Germline lookup yields CDR1 SEHNR and CDR2 FQNEAQ (reference sequence). V was pared by 2 bases and J by 6 bases, with 10 bases between. This CDR3 contains 13 residues. In DNA form, the CDR3 reads TGTGCCAGCAGCTTATTATCAGGGGATGGCTACACCTTC. Protein sequence: CASSLLSGDGYTF.

The J gene is TRBJ2-1, the V gene TRBV29-1; D might be TRBD2 (6 bases). This CDR3 has 12 residues. V shed 6 bases and J shed 2 bases, with 8 bases lying between them. Germline CDR1 and CDR2: SQVTM and ANQGSEA. CDR3 sequence: CSVTGAYNEQFF. CDR3 bases: TGCAGCGTGACGGGGGCCTACAATGAGCAGTTCTTC.

This clonotype was seen more than once but under ten times. V gene TRBV5-1 combines with J gene TRBJ2-1; 11 nucleotides match TRBD2. The V gene end was trimmed by 6 bases and the J gene end by 6 bases; junction bases not matched to a gene: 8. CDR1 is SGHRS and CDR2 is YFSETQ in the germline V gene. The CDR3 is 15 residues long. This chain's CDR3 is CASNGGLAEINEQFF. CDR3 nucleotide sequence: TGCGCCAGCAATGGGGGACTAGCGGAGATCAATGAGCAGTTCTTC.

This clonotype was counted a few times. V and J are TRBV29-1 and TRBJ2-2; 9 bases match TRBD2. With V trimmed by 5 bases and J by 7 bases, 8 bases remained unmatched. This CDR3 has 14 residues. Germline assignment: CDR1 SQVTM and CDR2 ANQGSEA. CDR3 sequence reads: CSVTGTSIIGELFF. The CDR3 DNA follows: TGCAGCGTTACCGGGACTAGCATCATCGGGGAGCTGTTTTTT.

This clonotype showed up just a few times. The chain couples TRBV11-2 to TRBJ2-7; no definite D call. Germline lookup yields CDR1 SGHAT and CDR2 FQNNGV. The CDR3 length is 14 residues. Between the trimmed V and J ends, which lost 3 bases and 3 bases, there was a span of 12 bases. DNA for the CDR3: TGTGCCAGCAGCTTGGGAAGCCTTTACTACGAGCAGTACTTC. Translated: CASSLGSLYYEQYF.

This rearrangement joins TRBV12-3 or TRBV12-4 to TRBJ1-2, with D hard to call. Trimming stripped 8 bases from V and 5 bases from J, with 21 bases between. The CDR3 is made up of 15 amino acids. CDR3 coding DNA: TGTGCCAGCGCCCATGATTCGTGGGGTACATATGGCTACACCTTC. This encodes CASAHDSWGTYGYTF.

The chain recombines TRBV28 with TRBJ2-1, with TRBD2 identical over 14 bases. The germline gives CDR1 MDHEN, CDR2 SYDVKM. The CDR3 spans 15 residues. With 6 bases clipped from V and 7 bases from J, the junction kept 5 bases outside the gene matches. The CDR3 loop reads CASSRLAGGRNEQFF. Written as DNA, the CDR3 is TGTGCCAGCAGCAGACTAGCGGGAGGGAGAAATGAGCAGTTCTTC.

This chain's CDR3 is CASSQPGGRQGVHEQYF. The CDR3, as DNA: TGCGCCAGCAGCCAGCCCGGAGGGAGACAGGGCGTCCACGAGCAGTACTTC. The chain couples TRBV4-3 to TRBJ2-7, with a weak D call TRBD1 (7 bases). Deletions cut 3 bases from V and 5 bases from J, with 23 bases between. The CDR3 has 17 residues. Germline V gene data show CDR1 as LGHNA and CDR2 as YSLEER.

This clonotype was observed a few times. The V gene is TRBV29-1, the J gene TRBJ2-1; D may be TRBD1 or TRBD2 (5 bases each). V lost 3 bases and J 4 bases, leaving 13 bases between the germline ends. The CDR3 runs 14 residues. Germline CDR1 reads SQVTM; CDR2 reads ANQGSEA. CDR3 DNA sequence: TGCAGCGTTGATCCCCGGGGCAGTTACAATGAGCAGTTCTTC. It is translated as CSVDPRGSYNEQFF.

This rearrangement joins TRBV15 to TRBJ2-2; 8 bases are shared with TRBD1. The germline V gene has CDR1 LNHNV and CDR2 YYDKDF (reference sequence). The CDR3 has 14 amino acids. J gave up 7 bases and V 5 bases, and 6 bases lay outside the gene matches. CDR3 region: CATSDRDRNGELFF. The CDR3 nucleotides read TGTGCCACCAGCGACCGGGACAGGAACGGGGAGCTGTTTTTT.

V and J are TRBV27 and TRBJ1-1, with TRBD1 matching 7 bases. The V and J ends lost 2 bases and 10 bases, in that order; junction bases with no gene match: 7. CDR3 length: 13 amino acids. CDR1 is MNHEY, CDR2 SMNVEV, per germline (reference sequence). In nucleotides, the CDR3 is TGTGCCAGCAGTTTAACCTCAGGGGGAGCAGCTTTCTTT. Amino acid sequence: CASSLTSGGAAFF.

The genes are TRBV5-1 and TRBJ1-2, with 9 bases that match TRBD1. J was trimmed by 8 bases and V by 4 bases; bases with no gene match: 6. Germline CDR1 SGHRS, CDR2 YFSETQ. This CDR3 is built from 13 residues. The CDR3 sequence is CASSRTGEGGYTF. The CDR3, as DNA: TGCGCCAGCAGCAGGACAGGGGAAGGAGGCTACACCTTC.

The CDR3 DNA is TGCGCCAGCAGCTCAGGACAGGGCCCCGAGCAGTACTTC. This encodes CASSSGQGPEQYF. V gene TRBV5-1 combines with J gene TRBJ2-7, with 8 bases lining up with TRBD1. With V trimmed by 3 bases and J by 6 bases, 5 bases remained unmatched. The length of the CDR3 is 13 residues. The germline V gene has CDR1 SGHRS and CDR2 YFSETQ.

The chain combines TRBV7-9 with TRBJ1-3; D is ambiguous. The germline CDR1 and CDR2 sequences are SEHNR and FQNEAQ (reference sequence). Trimming cost V 6 bases and J 0 bases, with 6 bases left between them. This CDR3 has 13 residues. The CDR3 loop is CASSSRSGNTIYF. The CDR3 DNA reads as TGTGCCAGCAGTTCACGCTCTGGAAACACCATATATTTT.

This clonotype has only a few counts. One end of the junction varies from germline; a read error may be responsible. The rearrangement links TRBV5-6 to TRBJ2-6; 7 bases are shared with TRBD2. Germline CDR1 reads SGHDT; CDR2 reads YYEEEE. The CDR3 contains 13 residues. CDR3 nucleotides: TGTGCCAGCAGGGAGAGCGGGGCCAACGTCCGGACTTTC. Translating gives CASRESGANVRTF.

The chain recombines TRBV18 with TRBJ2-1, with 9 bases matching TRBD2. V was clipped by 5 bases and J by 4 bases; unmatched bases: 15. The germline V gene has CDR1 KGHSH and CDR2 LQKENI. The CDR3 runs 18 residues. CDR3 sequence (DNA): TGTGCCAGCTCAACCATGTTGGGGAGTAGCGGGGGTTACAATGAGCAGTTCTTC. This translates into CASSTMLGSSGGYNEQFF.

This clonotype has only a few counts. The genes are TRBV5-1 and TRBJ2-1; the match to TRBD2 covers 13 bases. CDR3 length equals 17 residues. The junction had 6 bases not matched to a gene; V was cut back by 0 bases and J by 6 bases. The germline V gene has CDR1 SGHRS and CDR2 YFSETQ. The CDR3 sequence is CASSLVARTSGSNEQFF. The CDR3 nucleotides are TGCGCCAGCAGCTTGGTTGCCCGGACTAGCGGGAGCAATGAGCAGTTCTTC.

V gene TRBV10-3 combines with J gene TRBJ1-3; 8 bases map to TRBD1. J gave up 0 bases and V 6 bases, and 7 bases lay outside the gene matches. Germline CDR1 and CDR2: ENHRY and SYGVKD. The CDR3 has 16 residues. CDR3 amino acids: CAIRGTGFYSGNTIYF. CDR3 sequence (DNA): TGTGCCATCAGGGGGACAGGTTTCTACTCTGGAAACACCATATATTTT.

The J gene is TRBJ1-5, the V gene TRBV7-8; D not resolved. The CDR3 covers 15 residues. Trimming pared 5 bases from V and 2 bases from J, leaving 13 bases between. The germline V gene encodes CDR1 SGHVS and CDR2 FQNEAQ. The CDR3 region is CASSPDLRGNQPQHF. CDR3 DNA: TGTGCCAGCAGCCCCGACCTAAGAGGCAATCAGCCCCAGCATTTT.